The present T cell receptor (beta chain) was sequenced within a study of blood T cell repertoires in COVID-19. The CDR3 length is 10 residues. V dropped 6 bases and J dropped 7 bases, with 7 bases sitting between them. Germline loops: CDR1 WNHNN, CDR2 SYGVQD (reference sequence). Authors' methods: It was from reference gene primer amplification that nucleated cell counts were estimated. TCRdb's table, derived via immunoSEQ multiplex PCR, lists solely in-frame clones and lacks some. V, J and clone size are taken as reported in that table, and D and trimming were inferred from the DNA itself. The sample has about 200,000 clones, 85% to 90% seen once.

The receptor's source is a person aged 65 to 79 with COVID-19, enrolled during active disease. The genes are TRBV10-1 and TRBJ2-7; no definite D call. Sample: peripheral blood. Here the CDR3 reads CASRPEEQYF. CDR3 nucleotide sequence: TGCGCCAGCAGACCGGAGGAGCAGTACTTC.